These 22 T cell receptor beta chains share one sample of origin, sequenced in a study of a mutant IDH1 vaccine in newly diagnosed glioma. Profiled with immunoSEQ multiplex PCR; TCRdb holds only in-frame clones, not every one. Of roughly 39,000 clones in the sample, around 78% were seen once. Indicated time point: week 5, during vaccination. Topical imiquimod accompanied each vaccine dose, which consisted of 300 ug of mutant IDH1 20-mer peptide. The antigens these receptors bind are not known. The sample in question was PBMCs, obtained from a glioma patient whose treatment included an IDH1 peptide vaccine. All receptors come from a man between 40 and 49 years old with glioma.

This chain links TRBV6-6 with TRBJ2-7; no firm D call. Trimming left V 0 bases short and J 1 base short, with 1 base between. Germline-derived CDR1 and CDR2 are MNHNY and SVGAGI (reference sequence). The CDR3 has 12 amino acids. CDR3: CASSYSSYEQYF. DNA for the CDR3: TGTGCCAGCAGTTACTCGTCCTACGAGCAGTACTTC.

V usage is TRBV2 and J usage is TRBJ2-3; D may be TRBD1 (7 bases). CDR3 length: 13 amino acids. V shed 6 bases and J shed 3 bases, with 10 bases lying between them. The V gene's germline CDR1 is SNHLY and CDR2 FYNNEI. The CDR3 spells CASRTGTTDTQYF. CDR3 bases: TGTGCCAGCAGGACAGGGACTACAGATACGCAGTATTTT.

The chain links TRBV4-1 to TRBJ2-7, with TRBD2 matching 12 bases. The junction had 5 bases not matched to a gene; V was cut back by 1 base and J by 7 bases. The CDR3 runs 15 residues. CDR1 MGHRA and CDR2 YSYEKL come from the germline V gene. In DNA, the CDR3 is TGCGCCAGCAGCCAAGGACTAGCGGGGGAGGGTGAGCAGTACTTC. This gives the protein CASSQGLAGEGEQYF.

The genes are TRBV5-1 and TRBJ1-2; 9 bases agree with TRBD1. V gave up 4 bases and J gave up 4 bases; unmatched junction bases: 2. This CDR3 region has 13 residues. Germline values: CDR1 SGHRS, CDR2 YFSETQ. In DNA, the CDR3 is TGCGCCAGCAGCGACAGGGGGGTCTATGGCTACACCTTC. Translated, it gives CASSDRGVYGYTF.

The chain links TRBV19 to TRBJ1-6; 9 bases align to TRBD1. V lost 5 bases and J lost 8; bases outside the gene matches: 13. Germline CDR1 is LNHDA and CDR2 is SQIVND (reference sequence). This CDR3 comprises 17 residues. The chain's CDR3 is CASSSYRDRVSDSPLHF. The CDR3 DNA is TGTGCCAGTAGTTCCTACCGGGACAGGGTTAGTGATTCACCCCTCCACTTT.

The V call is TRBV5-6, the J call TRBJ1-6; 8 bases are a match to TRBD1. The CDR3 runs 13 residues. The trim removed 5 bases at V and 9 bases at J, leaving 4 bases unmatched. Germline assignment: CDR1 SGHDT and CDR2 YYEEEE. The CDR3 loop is CASRQGEGSPLHF. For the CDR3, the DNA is TGTGCCAGCAGACAGGGGGAAGGTTCACCCCTCCACTTT.

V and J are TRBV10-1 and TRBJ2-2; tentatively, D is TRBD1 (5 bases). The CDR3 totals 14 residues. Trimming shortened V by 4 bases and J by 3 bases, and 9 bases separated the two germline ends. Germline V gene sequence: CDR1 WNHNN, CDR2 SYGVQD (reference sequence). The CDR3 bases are TGCGCCAGCAGTGGACAGTCGCACACCGGGGAGCTGTTTTTT. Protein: CASSGQSHTGELFF.

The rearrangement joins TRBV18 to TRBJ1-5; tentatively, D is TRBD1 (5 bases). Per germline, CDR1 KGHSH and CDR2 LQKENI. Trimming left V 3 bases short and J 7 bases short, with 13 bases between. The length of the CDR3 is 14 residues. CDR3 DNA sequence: TGTGCCAGCTCACCTCAATGGGGGGACCAGCCCCAGCATTTT. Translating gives CASSPQWGDQPQHF.

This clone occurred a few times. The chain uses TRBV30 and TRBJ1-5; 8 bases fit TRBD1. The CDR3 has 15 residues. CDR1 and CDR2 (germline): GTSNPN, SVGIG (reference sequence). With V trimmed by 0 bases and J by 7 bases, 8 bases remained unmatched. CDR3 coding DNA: TGTGCCTGGAGTGTAGGAAGGACAGGGTGGCAGCCCCAGCATTTT. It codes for CAWSVGRTGWQPQHF.

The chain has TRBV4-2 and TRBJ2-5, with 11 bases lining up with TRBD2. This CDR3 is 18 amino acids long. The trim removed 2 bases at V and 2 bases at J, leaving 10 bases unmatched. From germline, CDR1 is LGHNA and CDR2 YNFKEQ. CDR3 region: CASSQHTTSGGHQETQYF. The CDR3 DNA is TGTGCCAGCAGCCAACACACCACTAGCGGGGGCCATCAAGAGACCCAGTACTTC.

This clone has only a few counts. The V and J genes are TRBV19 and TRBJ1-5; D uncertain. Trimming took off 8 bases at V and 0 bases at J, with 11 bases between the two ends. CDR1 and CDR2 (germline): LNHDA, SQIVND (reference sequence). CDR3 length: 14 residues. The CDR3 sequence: CASSRTDSNQPQHF. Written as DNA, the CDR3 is TGTGCCAGTTCGAGGACCGATAGCAATCAGCCCCAGCATTTT.

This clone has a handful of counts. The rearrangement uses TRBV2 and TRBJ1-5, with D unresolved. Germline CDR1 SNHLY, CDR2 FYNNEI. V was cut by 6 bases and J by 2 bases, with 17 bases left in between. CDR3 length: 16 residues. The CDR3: CASSPRTDIGNQPQHF. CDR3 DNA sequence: TGTGCCAGCAGCCCCCGGACCGACATTGGCAATCAGCCCCAGCATTTT.

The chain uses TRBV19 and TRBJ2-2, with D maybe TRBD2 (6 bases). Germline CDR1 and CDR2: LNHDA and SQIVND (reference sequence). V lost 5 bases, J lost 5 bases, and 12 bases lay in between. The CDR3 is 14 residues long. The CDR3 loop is CASSRLAGTGELFF. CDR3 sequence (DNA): TGTGCCAGTAGTCGGTTGGCGGGGACCGGGGAGCTGTTTTTT.

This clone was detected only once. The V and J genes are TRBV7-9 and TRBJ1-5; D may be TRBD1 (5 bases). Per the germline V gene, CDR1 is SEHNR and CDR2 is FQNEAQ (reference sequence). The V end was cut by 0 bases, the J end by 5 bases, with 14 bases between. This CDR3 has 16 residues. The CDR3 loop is CASSLAQGAGDQPQHF. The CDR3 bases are TGTGCCAGCAGCTTAGCGCAGGGAGCTGGGGATCAGCCCCAGCATTTT.

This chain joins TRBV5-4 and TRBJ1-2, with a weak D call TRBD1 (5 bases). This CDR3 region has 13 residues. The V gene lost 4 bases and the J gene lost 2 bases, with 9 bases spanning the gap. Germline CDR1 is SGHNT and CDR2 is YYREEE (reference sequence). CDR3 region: CASSRAGNYGYTF. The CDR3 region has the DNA TGTGCCAGCAGCCGCGCAGGGAACTATGGCTACACCTTC.

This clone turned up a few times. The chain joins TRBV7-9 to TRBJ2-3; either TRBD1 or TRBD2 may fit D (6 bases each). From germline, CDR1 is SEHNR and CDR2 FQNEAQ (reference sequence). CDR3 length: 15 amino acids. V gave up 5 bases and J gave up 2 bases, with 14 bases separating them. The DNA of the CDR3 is TGTGCCAGCAGCCCACGCGGGACATCCACAGATACGCAGTATTTT. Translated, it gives CASSPRGTSTDTQYF.

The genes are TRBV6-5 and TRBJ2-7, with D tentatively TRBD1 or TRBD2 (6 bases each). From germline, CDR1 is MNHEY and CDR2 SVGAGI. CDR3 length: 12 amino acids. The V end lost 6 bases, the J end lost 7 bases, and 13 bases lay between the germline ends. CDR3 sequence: CASRGGRGEQYF. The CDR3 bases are TGTGCCAGCAGGGGGGGAAGGGGGGAGCAGTACTTC.

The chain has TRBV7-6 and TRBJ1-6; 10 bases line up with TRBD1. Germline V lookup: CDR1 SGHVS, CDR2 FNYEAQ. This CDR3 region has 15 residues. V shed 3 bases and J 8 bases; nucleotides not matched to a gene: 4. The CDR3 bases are TGTGCCAGCAGCTTTGCCGGGACAGGGGATTCACCCCTCCACTTT. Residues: CASSFAGTGDSPLHF.

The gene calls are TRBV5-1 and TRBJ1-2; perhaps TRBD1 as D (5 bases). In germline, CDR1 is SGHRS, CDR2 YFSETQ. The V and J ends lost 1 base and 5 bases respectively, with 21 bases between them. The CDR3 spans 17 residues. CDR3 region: CASSLWLAGGDSYGYTF. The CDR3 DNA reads TGCGCCAGCAGCTTGTGGTTGGCAGGAGGGGATTCGTATGGCTACACCTTC.

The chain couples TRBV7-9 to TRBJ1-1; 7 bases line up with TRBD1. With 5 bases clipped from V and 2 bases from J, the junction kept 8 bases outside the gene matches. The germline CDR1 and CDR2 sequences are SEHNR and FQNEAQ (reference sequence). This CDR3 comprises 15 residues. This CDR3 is CASSPLKGANTEAFF. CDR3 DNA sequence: TGTGCCAGCAGCCCTTTGAAGGGGGCCAACACTGAAGCTTTCTTT.

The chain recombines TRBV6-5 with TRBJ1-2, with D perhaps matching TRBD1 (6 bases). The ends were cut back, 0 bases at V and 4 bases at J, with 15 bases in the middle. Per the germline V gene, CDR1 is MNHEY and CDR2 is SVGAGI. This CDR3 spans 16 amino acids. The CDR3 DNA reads TGTGCCAGCAGTTACTCGTCGGAGGGGGGGTCCTATGGCTACACCTTC. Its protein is CASSYSSEGGSYGYTF.

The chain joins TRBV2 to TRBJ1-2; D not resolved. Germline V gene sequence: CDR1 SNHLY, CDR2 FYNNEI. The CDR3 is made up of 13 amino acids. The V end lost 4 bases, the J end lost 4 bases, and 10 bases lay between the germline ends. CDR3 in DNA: TGTGCCAGCAGTGGGGGTCCCCTCTATGGCTACACCTTC. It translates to CASSGGPLYGYTF. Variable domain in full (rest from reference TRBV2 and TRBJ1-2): EPEVTQTPSHQVTQMGQEVILRCVPISNHLYFYWYRQILGQKVEFLVSFYNNEISEKSEIFDDQFSVERPDGSNFTLKIRSTKLEDSAMYFCASSGGPLYGYTFGSGTRLTVV.